Presented here are 25 T cell receptor beta chains from one specimen sequenced in a study of siplizumab effects on memory and regulatory T cells. Data came from immunoSEQ multiplex PCR; TCRdb stores just in-frame clones and leaves some out. In the table there are some 46,000 clones, over 90% of which are singletons. Sequences were obtained from CD8+ T cells sorted from blood. The receptor set was obtained from a human donor in good health.

The V call is TRBV7-8, the J call TRBJ2-7; D gene unclear. The germline V gene has CDR1 SGHVS and CDR2 FQNEAQ. This CDR3 has 15 amino acids. Trimming stripped 1 base from V and 0 bases from J, with 10 bases between. The CDR3 nucleotides read TGTGCCAGCAGCTTAGTCCAGTCCCGCTCCTACGAGCAGTACTTC. Translated: CASSLVQSRSYEQYF.

The chain combines TRBV4-2 with TRBJ2-4, with 7 bases aligning to TRBD1. V shed 4 bases, J shed 4 bases, and the junction held 16 bases outside the gene matches. The CDR3 sequence is 18 residues long. Germline V gene lookup returns CDR1 LGHNA and CDR2 YNFKEQ. The CDR3 spells CASSPVFLGTVKKNIQYF. DNA of the CDR3: TGTGCCAGCAGCCCAGTATTTTTAGGGACAGTTAAAAAAAACATTCAGTACTTC.

This chain uses TRBV4-1 with TRBJ1-1; no definite D call. The length of the CDR3 is 13 residues. V was cut by 0 bases and J by 11 bases, with 13 bases left in between. Germline lookup yields CDR1 MGHRA and CDR2 YSYEKL. CDR3 sequence: CASSQDFGYGAFF. The CDR3 DNA follows: TGCGCCAGCAGCCAAGATTTCGGCTACGGTGCTTTCTTT.

This sequence joins TRBV11-2 and TRBJ1-1; perhaps TRBD1 as D (6 bases). The V gene lost 0 bases and the J gene lost 4 bases, with 12 bases spanning the gap. CDR1 and CDR2 (germline): SGHAT, FQNNGV. This CDR3 has 15 amino acids. The CDR3 is CASSLDAQGSTEAFF. The CDR3 DNA sequence: TGTGCCAGCAGCTTAGACGCACAGGGTAGCACTGAAGCTTTCTTT. Full variable domain (rest looked up from reference TRBV11-2 and TRBJ1-1): EAGVAQSPRYKIIEKRQSVAFWCNPISGHATLYWYQQILGQGPKLLIQFQNNGVVDDSQLPKDRFSAERLKGVDSTLKIQPAKLEDSAVYLCASSLDAQGSTEAFFGQGTRLTVV.

V usage is TRBV6-5 and J usage is TRBJ2-7; D is possibly TRBD2 (6 bases). Between the trimmed V and J ends, which lost 7 bases and 2 bases, there was a span of 12 bases. This CDR3 has 13 residues. Per the germline V gene, CDR1 is MNHEY and CDR2 is SVGAGI. CDR3 sequence reads: CASTGRTTYEQYF. The CDR3 DNA is TGTGCCAGCACAGGGAGGACCACCTACGAGCAGTACTTC.

The chain joins TRBV9 to TRBJ2-7; 13 nucleotides match TRBD2. In germline, CDR1 is SGDLS, CDR2 YYNGEE. With V trimmed by 5 bases and J by 3 bases, 2 bases remained unmatched. This CDR3 is built from 14 residues. The CDR3 is CASSGTSGNYEQYF. CDR3 DNA: TGTGCCAGCAGTGGGACTAGCGGGAACTACGAGCAGTACTTC.

V and J are TRBV9 and TRBJ2-1; 8 bases are shared with TRBD2. The CDR3 is 19 amino acids. With V trimmed by 1 base and J by 8 bases, 20 bases remained unmatched. The germline V gene has CDR1 SGDLS and CDR2 YYNGEE. The CDR3 reads CASSVNNQYRAGAIDEQFF. The CDR3 nucleotides are TGTGCCAGCAGCGTAAATAATCAATACCGAGCGGGAGCTATCGATGAGCAGTTCTTC.

V is TRBV19 and J is TRBJ1-3; D remains ambiguous. The CDR3 runs to 13 residues. Germline lookup yields CDR1 LNHDA and CDR2 SQIVND (reference sequence). Trimming shortened V by 5 bases and J by 2 bases, and 7 bases separated the two germline ends. The CDR3 DNA reads as TGTGCCAGTAGTCCCGGTCCTGGAAACACCATATATTTT. It codes for CASSPGPGNTIYF.

The rearrangement uses TRBV4-1 and TRBJ2-7, with a possible D match to TRBD1 (6 bases). Deletions cut 1 base from V and 4 bases from J, with 14 bases between. The CDR3 covers 15 residues. Germline-derived CDR1 and CDR2 are MGHRA and YSYEKL. The CDR3 sequence: CASSQVSGQPYEQYF. In DNA, the CDR3 is TGCGCCAGCAGCCAAGTTTCGGGACAACCATACGAGCAGTACTTC.

The chain recombines TRBV10-1 with TRBJ2-3, with D perhaps given as TRBD1 or TRBD2 (7 bases each). V was trimmed by 4 bases and J by 6 bases, leaving 14 bases between them. The CDR3 contains 14 residues. Looked up from germline, CDR1 is WNHNN and CDR2 is SYGVQD (reference sequence). The CDR3 DNA follows: TGCGCCAGCAGTGCCAGGGGGGGGCCGGATACGCAGTATTTT. Translated: CASSARGGPDTQYF.

The chain links TRBV7-3 to TRBJ2-1; 10 positions match TRBD2. Trimming at V came to 3 bases and at J to 2 bases, leaving 7 bases not matched to a gene. CDR1 and CDR2 (germline): SGHTA, FQGTGA. The CDR3 has 17 residues. CDR3: CASSLSSGSFPYNEQFF. CDR3 sequence (DNA): TGTGCCAGCAGCTTGTCTAGCGGGAGTTTTCCCTACAATGAGCAGTTCTTC.

The chain carries TRBV6-6 and TRBJ2-7, with TRBD2 matching 14 bases. V was clipped by 9 bases and J by 6 bases; unmatched bases: 7. CDR1 and CDR2 (germline): MNHNY, SVGAGI (reference sequence). This CDR3 contains 14 residues. As DNA, the CDR3 is TGTGCCAGTGCGGGACTAGCGGGAGTACGCGAGCAGTACTTC. It yields the protein CASAGLAGVREQYF.

The chain joins TRBV19 to TRBJ1-5; 9 bases agree with TRBD1. The junction had 7 bases not matched to a gene; V was cut back by 3 bases and J by 7 bases. CDR3 length: 15 residues. CDR1 and CDR2 (germline): LNHDA, SQIVND (reference sequence). The DNA for the CDR3 is TGTGCCAGTAGTATCTGGGGACAGGGTTCGCAGCCCCAGCATTTT. The encoded protein is CASSIWGQGSQPQHF.

The chain uses TRBV9 and TRBJ1-2; TRBD1 might be the D (5 bases). Germline loops: CDR1 SGDLS, CDR2 YYNGEE. This CDR3 is 16 amino acids long. Trimming stripped 4 bases from V and 7 bases from J, with 23 bases between. CDR3 in amino acids: CASSNPSGRASGGYTF. CDR3 DNA: TGTGCCAGCAGCAACCCCTCGGGACGAGCATCTGGTGGCTACACCTTC.

The J gene is TRBJ2-7, the V gene TRBV4-1, with 8 bases aligning to TRBD2. Germline trimming cut 2 bases from V and 5 bases from J; bases unmatched to any gene: 5. CDR3 length equals 14 residues. The germline V gene has CDR1 MGHRA and CDR2 YSYEKL. In nucleotides, the CDR3 is TGCGCCAGCAGCCAACCGGGACTAGGGAACGAGCAGTACTTC. It specifies CASSQPGLGNEQYF.

This clone was recorded once. The chain employs TRBV28 and TRBJ2-7; 7 bases map to TRBD1. With V trimmed by 2 bases and J by 3 bases, 10 bases remained unmatched. The germline V gene has CDR1 MDHEN and CDR2 SYDVKM. The CDR3 runs to 16 residues. The chain's CDR3 is CASSLKIGDSLYEQYF. DNA for the CDR3: TGTGCCAGCAGTTTAAAGATTGGGGACAGCCTCTACGAGCAGTACTTC.

V gene TRBV2 combines with J gene TRBJ2-7; 15 bases fit TRBD2. The CDR3 consists of 16 residues. Germline lookup yields CDR1 SNHLY and CDR2 FYNNEI. Trimming removed 7 bases from V and 4 bases from J; junction bases left unmatched: 8. The CDR3: CASIRTSGRGFYEQYF. The CDR3 DNA reads as TGTGCCAGCATAAGGACTAGCGGGAGGGGATTTTACGAGCAGTACTTC. The variable domain in full, completed from reference TRBV2 and TRBJ2-7, reads EPEVTQTPSHQVTQMGQEVILRCVPISNHLYFYWYRQILGQKVEFLVSFYNNEISEKSEIFDDQFSVERPDGSNFTLKIRSTKLEDSAMYFCASIRTSGRGFYEQYFGPGTRLTVT.

V and J are TRBV28 and TRBJ2-5, with 7 bases matching TRBD1. The CDR3 is 13 amino acids. Germline CDR1 MDHEN, CDR2 SYDVKM. The junction had 5 bases not matched to a gene; V was cut back by 5 bases and J by 5 bases. Written as DNA, the CDR3 is TGTGCCAGCAGTCGACAGGGCACGGAGACCCAGTACTTC. As protein: CASSRQGTETQYF.

The CDR3 here is CASSPLLDRVNYGYTF. In DNA, the CDR3 is TGTGCCAGCTCACCGCTTCTGGACAGGGTAAACTATGGCTACACCTTC. The rearrangement joins TRBV18 to TRBJ1-2; 8 bases line up with TRBD1. The CDR3 runs 16 residues. CDR1 KGHSH and CDR2 LQKENI come from the germline V gene. The V segment lost 3 bases and the J segment 2 bases; nucleotides outside the gene matches: 8.

This chain links TRBV19 with TRBJ2-7; D not resolved. In germline, CDR1 is LNHDA, CDR2 SQIVND (reference sequence). Deletions cut 0 bases from V and 0 bases from J, with 12 bases between. The CDR3 has 16 amino acids. CDR3 sequence (DNA): TGTGCCAGTAGTATAGATCCTGACGGACCCTCCTACGAGCAGTACTTC. Its protein product is CASSIDPDGPSYEQYF.

The genes are TRBV4-1 and TRBJ2-1; 13 positions match TRBD2. J lost 9 bases, V lost 1 base, and 12 bases had no gene match. The CDR3 runs 18 residues. Looked up from germline, CDR1 is MGHRA and CDR2 is YSYEKL. CDR3 DNA: TGCGCCAGCAGCCAAGGAGGAAGACTAGCGGGAGGAATTAGTGAGCAGTTCTTC. It specifies CASSQGGRLAGGISEQFF.

The chain employs TRBV27 and TRBJ2-4; D possibly matches TRBD1 or TRBD2 (7 bases each). CDR1 is MNHEY, CDR2 SMNVEV, per germline (reference sequence). Between the trimmed V and J ends, which lost 8 bases and 8 bases, there was a span of 13 bases. This CDR3 spans 12 amino acids. CDR3 bases: TGTGCCAGCGCGACAGGGAGGGACATTCAGTACTTC. Its translation: CASATGRDIQYF.

This rearrangement joins TRBV5-4 to TRBJ2-5, with 7 nucleotides matching TRBD1. CDR1 is SGHNT and CDR2 is YYREEE in the germline V gene (reference sequence). This CDR3 is built from 14 residues. The V segment lost 5 bases and the J segment 3 bases; nucleotides outside the gene matches: 7. The CDR3 spells CASSSGTAKETQYF. CDR3 coding DNA: TGTGCCAGCAGTTCCGGGACAGCAAAAGAGACCCAGTACTTC.

The V gene is TRBV11-2, the J gene TRBJ1-1; 8 bases match TRBD1. This CDR3 region has 16 residues. V dropped 5 bases and J dropped 0; count of bases not matched to a gene: 8. Germline CDR1 and CDR2: SGHAT and FQNNGV. The CDR3 DNA reads as TGTGCCAGCAGCGCGGGACAGGAAACCATGAACACTGAAGCTTTCTTT. Translated: CASSAGQETMNTEAFF.

The chain combines TRBV2 with TRBJ1-2; the match to TRBD1 covers 10 bases. There are 15 residues in the CDR3. With V trimmed by 6 bases and J by 6 bases, 10 bases remained unmatched. From germline, CDR1 is SNHLY and CDR2 FYNNEI. CDR3 protein: CASRGTGARLDGYTF. The CDR3 DNA reads as TGTGCCAGCAGGGGGACAGGGGCACGACTCGATGGCTACACCTTC.